This TCR beta chain stems from a study of blood T cell repertoires in COVID-19. Looking at the study overall: Sample material is recorded as cDNA or gDNA derived from T cells, B-cell-depleted T cells, or PBMCs.

CDR3 size: 14 residues. In germline, CDR1 is MDHEN, CDR2 SYDVKM. V shed 5 bases and J shed 7 bases, with 17 bases lying between them. Seattle's enrolled individuals joined amid active infection and were then monitored longitudinally. In the original processing: Amplification of reference gene primers provided the estimated nucleated cell counts. The assay was immunoSEQ multiplex PCR, and TCRdb's table has in-frame clones only and misses some. That table is the source of V, J and clone size, and D and trimming were worked out from the DNA. The sample holds 55,000 to 80,000 clones; around 82% are singletons and the top ten take about 14%.

The V gene is TRBV28, the J gene TRBJ1-2; D may be TRBD1 (6 bases). This sequence was found in a man aged 55 to 69 with COVID-19, enrolled during active disease. Sequencing used peripheral blood. The chain's CDR3 is CASSTIGGESGYTF. In DNA form, the CDR3 reads TGTGCCAGCAGTACAATAGGGGGAGAAAGTGGCTACACCTTC.